Listed below are T cell receptor beta chains from one sample, sequenced in a study of beta chain features in type 1 diabetes. This table comes from immunoSEQ multiplex PCR, and its TCRdb copy is limited to in-frame clones, with some not included. Of about 320,000 clones detected, approximately 15% appear once; the ten largest clones hold about 6.6%. The sequencing input was central memory CD4+ T cells from blood. These receptors all stem from a man younger than 45 in good health. Both conserved end residues are part of each CDR3. D genes are given only for firm matches. The size entry is marked missing in some rows and otherwise reads once, few, many or a size class.

D gene: TRBD1
V gene: TRBV6-5
J gene: TRBJ1-4
clone size: .
CDR3 DNA: TGTGCCAGCAGTTCAGGGGGGCCGGGCGAAAAACTGTTTTTT
CDR3 protein: CASSSGGPGEKLFF

D gene: TRBD1
V gene: TRBV7-2
J gene: TRBJ2-5
clone size: .
CDR3 DNA: TGTGCCAGCAGCTTTAGAGAGGGGGCGGCGACCCAGTACTTC
CDR3 protein: CASSFREGAATQYF

D gene: TRBD1
V gene: TRBV7-7
J gene: TRBJ2-2
clone size: .
CDR3 DNA: TGTGCCAGCAGCTGGACAGGGGGGACCGGGGAGCTGTTTTTT
CDR3 protein: CASSWTGGTGELFF

D gene: .
V gene: TRBV5-1
J gene: TRBJ2-1
clone size: many
CDR3 DNA: TGCGCCAGCAGCTGGGCTCGCAATGAGCAGTTCTTC
CDR3 protein: CASSWARNEQFF

D gene: .
V gene: TRBV2
J gene: TRBJ2-2
clone size: many
CDR3 DNA: TGTGCCAGCAGTGAGCAGACGATTCGGGCCGGGGAGCTGTTTTTT
CDR3 protein: CASSEQTIRAGELFF

D gene: .
V gene: TRBV5-4
J gene: TRBJ2-5
clone size: few
CDR3 DNA: TGTGCCAGCAGCTCAGCTTTAACTAGTTCCGAGACCCAGTACTTC
CDR3 protein: CASSSALTSSETQYF

D gene: .
V gene: TRBV28
J gene: TRBJ1-1
clone size: few
CDR3 DNA: TGTGCCAGCAGTTTAAAGGAGACAATAACAGGGAGTATGGCGAACACTGAAGCTTTCTTT
CDR3 protein: CASSLKETITGSMANTEAFF

D gene: .
V gene: TRBV7-7
J gene: TRBJ2-2
clone size: few
CDR3 DNA: TGTGCTAGCAGCTTAGACACCGGGGAGCTGTTTTTT
CDR3 protein: CASSLDTGELFF

D gene: .
V gene: TRBV30
J gene: TRBJ1-3
clone size: few
CDR3 DNA: TGTGCCTGGCTGCGGTTTTCTGGAAACACCATATATTTT
CDR3 protein: CAWLRFSGNTIYF

D gene: .
V gene: TRBV7-9
J gene: TRBJ2-5
clone size: many
CDR3 DNA: TGTGCCAGCAGCTCCCCCATTGAGACCCAGTACTTC
CDR3 protein: CASSSPIETQYF

D gene: TRBD2
V gene: TRBV4-3
J gene: TRBJ2-5
clone size: .
CDR3 DNA: TGCGCCAGCAGCCATGGGGCGTTGGCAGCGGGAGGGTTGGAGACCCAGTACTTC
CDR3 protein: CASSHGALAAGGLETQYF

D gene: .
V gene: TRBV5-4
J gene: TRBJ2-7
clone size: few
CDR3 DNA: TGTGCCAGCAGCTTGGGACAGTCGAGCTCCTACGAGCAGTACTTC
CDR3 protein: CASSLGQSSSYEQYF

D gene: .
V gene: TRBV6-5
J gene: TRBJ1-4
clone size: few
CDR3 DNA: TGTGCCAGCGAGAACAATGAAAAACTGTTTTTT
CDR3 protein: CASENNEKLFF

D gene: .
V gene: TRBV19
J gene: TRBJ2-3
clone size: few
CDR3 DNA: TGTGCCAGTAGGCTCAGGGGGGGGACAGATACGCAGTATTTT
CDR3 protein: CASRLRGGTDTQYF

D gene: .
V gene: TRBV4-1
J gene: TRBJ1-2
clone size: few
CDR3 DNA: TGCGCCAGCAGCCAAGATCAGGGTTACGGCTACACCTTC
CDR3 protein: CASSQDQGYGYTF

D gene: .
V gene: TRBV9
J gene: TRBJ2-3
clone size: few
CDR3 DNA: TGTGCCAGCAGCGTAGAGATGCGGTTTAGCACAGATACGCAGTATTTT
CDR3 protein: CASSVEMRFSTDTQYF

D gene: .
V gene: TRBV7-2
J gene: TRBJ2-2
clone size: .
CDR3 DNA: TGTGCCAGCAGCTTTAATCGGGAGCTGTTTTTT
CDR3 protein: CASSFNRELFF

D gene: TRBD2
V gene: TRBV5-1
J gene: TRBJ2-5
clone size: .
CDR3 DNA: TGCGCCAGCAGCTTGACTAGCGGCAACGGGGAGACCCAGTACTTC
CDR3 protein: CASSLTSGNGETQYF

D gene: .
V gene: TRBV5-1
J gene: TRBJ1-3
clone size: many
CDR3 DNA: TGCGCCAGCAGCAGGGAACAATTGACTGGAAACACCATATATTTT
CDR3 protein: CASSREQLTGNTIYF

D gene: TRBD1
V gene: TRBV5-1
J gene: TRBJ1-3
clone size: .
CDR3 DNA: TGCGCCAGCAGCTTTCAGGGGGCGGAAGGAAACACCATATATTTT
CDR3 protein: CASSFQGAEGNTIYF

D gene: .
V gene: TRBV7-3
J gene: TRBJ2-5
clone size: once
CDR3 DNA: TGTGCCAGCAGCCACAGCCGGGACCAGTACTTC
CDR3 protein: CASSHSRDQYF

D gene: TRBD1
V gene: TRBV6-5
J gene: TRBJ1-2
clone size: .
CDR3 DNA: TGTGCCAGCGGACAGGGGGCGAAGGGCTACACCTTC
CDR3 protein: CASGQGAKGYTF

D gene: TRBD2
V gene: TRBV10-3
J gene: TRBJ2-3
clone size: few
CDR3 DNA: TGTGCCATCAGTGGGACTAGCGGGAGGGCTTCAGATACGCAGTATTTT
CDR3 protein: CAISGTSGRASDTQYF

D gene: .
V gene: TRBV10-3
J gene: TRBJ2-3
clone size: .
CDR3 DNA: TGTGCCATCACCATGACTGGGGGCACAGATACGCAGTATTTT
CDR3 protein: CAITMTGGTDTQYF

D gene: TRBD1
V gene: TRBV2
J gene: TRBJ1-3
clone size: few
CDR3 DNA: TGTGCCAGCAGTGCGCAGGGGGCTTCTGGAAACACCATATATTTT
CDR3 protein: CASSAQGASGNTIYF